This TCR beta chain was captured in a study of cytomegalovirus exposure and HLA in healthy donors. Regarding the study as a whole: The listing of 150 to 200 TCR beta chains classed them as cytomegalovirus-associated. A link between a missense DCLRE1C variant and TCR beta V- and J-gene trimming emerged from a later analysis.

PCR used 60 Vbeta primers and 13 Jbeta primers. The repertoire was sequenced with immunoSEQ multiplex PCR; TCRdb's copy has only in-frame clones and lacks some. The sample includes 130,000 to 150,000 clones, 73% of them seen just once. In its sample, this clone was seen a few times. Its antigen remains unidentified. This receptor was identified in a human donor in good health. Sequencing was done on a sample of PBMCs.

Written as DNA, the CDR3 is TGCGCCAGCAGTGACAGTAAGAACACTGAAGCTTTCTTT. It translates to CASSDSKNTEAFF. This chain joins TRBV10-1 and TRBJ1-1; no definite D call. Germline CDR1 is WNHNN and CDR2 is SYGVQD (reference sequence). This CDR3 region has 13 residues. Between the trimmed V and J ends, which lost 3 bases and 1 base, there was a span of 6 bases.